The entry below gives a single T cell receptor (beta chain) sequence along with its context. What it binds is unknown. This specimen comes from a study of STAT5B mutations in CD4+ large granular lymphocyte leukemia. General study points: About 26% of private leukemic clonotypes occurred rarely in other patients' non-leukemic repertoires.

Profiled with immunoSEQ multiplex PCR; TCRdb holds only in-frame clones, not every one. In the table there are some 45,000 clones, 80% to 90% of which are singletons. Per the germline V gene, CDR1 is MNHNS and CDR2 is SASEGT. Trimming cost V 7 bases and J 5 bases, with 17 bases left between them. This CDR3 comprises 14 residues. The sequence came from a human donor in good health. Specimen: CD4+ T cells from blood buffy coats. The V gene is TRBV6-1, the J gene TRBJ1-1; a possible D gene is TRBD1 (5 bases). The CDR3 protein is CASIGGLSGTEAFF. CDR3 DNA: TGTGCCAGCATCGGGGGTTTAAGTGGGACTGAAGCTTTCTTT.